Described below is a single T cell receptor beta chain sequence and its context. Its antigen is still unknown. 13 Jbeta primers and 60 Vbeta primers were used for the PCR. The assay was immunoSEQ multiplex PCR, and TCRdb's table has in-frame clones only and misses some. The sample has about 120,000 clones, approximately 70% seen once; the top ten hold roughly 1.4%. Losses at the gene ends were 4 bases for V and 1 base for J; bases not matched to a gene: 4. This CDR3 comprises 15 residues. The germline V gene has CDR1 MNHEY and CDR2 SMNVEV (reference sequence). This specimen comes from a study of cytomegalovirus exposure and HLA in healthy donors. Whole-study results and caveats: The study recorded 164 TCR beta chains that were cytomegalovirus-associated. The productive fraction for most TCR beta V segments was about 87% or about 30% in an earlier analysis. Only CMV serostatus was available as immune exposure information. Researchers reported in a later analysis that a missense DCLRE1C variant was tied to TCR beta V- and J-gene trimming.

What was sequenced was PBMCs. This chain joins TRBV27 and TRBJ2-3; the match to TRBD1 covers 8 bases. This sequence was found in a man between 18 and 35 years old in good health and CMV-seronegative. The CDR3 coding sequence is TGTGCCAGCAGTTCGCAGGGGGCCGGCACAGATACGCAGTATTTT. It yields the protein CASSSQGAGTDTQYF.